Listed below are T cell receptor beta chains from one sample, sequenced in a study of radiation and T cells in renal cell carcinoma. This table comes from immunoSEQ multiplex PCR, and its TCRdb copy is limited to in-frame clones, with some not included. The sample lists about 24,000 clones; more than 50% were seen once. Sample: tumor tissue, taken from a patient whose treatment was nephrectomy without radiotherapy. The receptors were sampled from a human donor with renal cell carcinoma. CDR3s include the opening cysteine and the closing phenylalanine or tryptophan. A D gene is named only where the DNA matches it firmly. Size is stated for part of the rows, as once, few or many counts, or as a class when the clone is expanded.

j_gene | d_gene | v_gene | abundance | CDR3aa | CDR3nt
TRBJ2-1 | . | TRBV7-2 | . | CASSLRGTSYNEQFF | TGTGCCAGCAGCTTGAGGGGGACATCCTACAATGAGCAGTTCTTC
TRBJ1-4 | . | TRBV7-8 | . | CASSLDRVVSARGYNEKLFF | TGTGCCAGCAGCTTAGACAGGGTGGTGTCTGCCCGCGGTTATAATGAAAAACTGTTTTTT
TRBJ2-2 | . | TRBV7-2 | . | CASSSGTANTGELFF | TGTGCCAGCAGCTCCGGGACCGCGAACACCGGGGAGCTGTTTTTT
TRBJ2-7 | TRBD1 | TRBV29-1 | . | CSAEGTGYSNEQYF | TGCAGCGCGGAAGGGACAGGTTATAGCAACGAGCAGTACTTC
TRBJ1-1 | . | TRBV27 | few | CASSFRPNTEAFF | TGTGCCAGCAGTTTTCGACCGAACACTGAAGCTTTCTTT
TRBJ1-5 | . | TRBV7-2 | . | CASSLRGLGNQPQHF | TGTGCCAGCAGCTTACGGGGGCTTGGCAATCAGCCCCAGCATTTT
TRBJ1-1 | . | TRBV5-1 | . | CASSRGTEAFF | TGCGCCAGCAGTAGGGGGACTGAAGCTTTCTTT
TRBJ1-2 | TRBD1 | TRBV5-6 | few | CATRTGKLYADGYTF | TGTGCCACCAGGACAGGGAAATTGTATGCGGATGGCTACACCTTC
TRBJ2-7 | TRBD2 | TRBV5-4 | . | CASSFGGAVWAEQYF | TGTGCCAGCAGCTTCGGGGGGGCAGTATGGGCCGAGCAGTACTTC
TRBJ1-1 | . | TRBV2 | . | CASTSWGTEAFF | TGTGCCAGCACATCTTGGGGCACTGAAGCTTTCTTT
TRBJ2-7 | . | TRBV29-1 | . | CSVVKGPYYEQYF | TGCAGCGTTGTGAAAGGGCCCTACTACGAGCAGTACTTC
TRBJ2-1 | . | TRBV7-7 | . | CASSLAPTGPGNEQFF | TGTGCCAGCAGCTTAGCCCCTACTGGGCCTGGGAATGAGCAGTTCTTC
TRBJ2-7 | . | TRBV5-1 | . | CASSLGGGLLYEQYF | TGCGCCAGCAGCTTGGGAGGTGGGCTACTATACGAGCAGTACTTC
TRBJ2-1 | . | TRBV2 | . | CASSEPRGANNEQFF | TGTGCCAGCAGTGAACCCCGGGGGGCCAACAATGAGCAGTTCTTC
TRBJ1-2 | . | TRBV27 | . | CASSLARNNGYTF | TGTGCCAGCAGTTTAGCCAGGAACAATGGCTACACCTTC
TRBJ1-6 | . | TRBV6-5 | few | CASYLGGAGGSPLHF | TGTGCCAGCTACCTGGGGGGAGCGGGTGGGTCACCCCTCCACTTT
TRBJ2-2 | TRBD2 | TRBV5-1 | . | CASSSPSGGPNTGELFF | TGCGCCAGCAGCTCACCTAGCGGGGGCCCAAACACCGGGGAGCTGTTTTTT
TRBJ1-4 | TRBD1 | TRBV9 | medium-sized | CASSVGTGGSTNEKLFF | TGTGCCAGCAGCGTTGGGACAGGGGGCAGTACTAATGAAAAACTGTTTTTT
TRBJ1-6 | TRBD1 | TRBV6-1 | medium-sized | CASSERGTGYSPLHF | TGTGCCAGCAGTGAACGTGGGACAGGGTATTCACCCCTCCACTTT
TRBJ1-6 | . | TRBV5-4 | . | CASSQGSSYNSPLHF | TGCGCCAGCAGCCAGGGGAGCTCCTATAATTCACCCCTCCACTTT
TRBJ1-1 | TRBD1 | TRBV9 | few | CASSDFRGTEAFF | TGTGCCAGCAGTGACTTCAGGGGGACCGAAGCTTTCTTT
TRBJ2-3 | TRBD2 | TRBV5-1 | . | CASSKLAGATDTQYF | TGCGCCAGCAGTAAACTAGCGGGGGCCACAGATACGCAGTATTTT
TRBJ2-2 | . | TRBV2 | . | CASSESIAGTGELFF | TGTGCCAGCAGTGAATCTATTGCAGGCACCGGGGAGCTGTTTTTT
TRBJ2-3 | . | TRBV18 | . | CASSPLGGGVDTQYF | TGTGCCAGCTCACCCCTAGGAGGGGGCGTCGATACGCAGTATTTT
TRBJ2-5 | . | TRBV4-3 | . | CASSQDFVETQYF | TGCGCCAGCAGCCAAGATTTCGTCGAGACCCAGTACTTC
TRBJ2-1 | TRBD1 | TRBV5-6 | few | CASSLVLDRGNEQFF | TGTGCCAGCAGCTTGGTATTGGACAGGGGTAATGAGCAGTTCTTC
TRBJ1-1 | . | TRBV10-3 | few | CAIHPLGGVRTEAFF | TGTGCCATCCACCCGCTCGGGGGAGTCCGTACTGAAGCTTTCTTT
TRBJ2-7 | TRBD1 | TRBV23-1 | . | CASSQSMLGTGDYEQYF | TGCGCCAGCAGTCAATCGATGTTGGGGACAGGGGACTACGAGCAGTACTTC
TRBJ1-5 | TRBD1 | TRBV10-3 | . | CAISGDRFYGQPQHF | TGTGCCATCAGTGGGGACAGATTTTATGGACAGCCCCAGCATTTT
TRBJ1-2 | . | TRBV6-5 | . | CASSFRGDYGYTF | TGTGCCAGCAGCTTCCGGGGGGACTATGGCTACACCTTC
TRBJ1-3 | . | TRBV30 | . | CAWSAPRLGVSGNTIYF | TGTGCCTGGAGTGCCCCTCGTTTAGGGGTTTCTGGAAACACCATATATTTT
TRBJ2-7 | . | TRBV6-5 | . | CASSHPADPYEQYF | TGTGCCAGCAGTCACCCGGCGGACCCCTACGAGCAGTACTTC
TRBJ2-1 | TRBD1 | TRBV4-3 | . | CASSQGQGAYEQFF | TGCGCCAGCAGCCAGGGACAGGGGGCTTATGAGCAGTTCTTC
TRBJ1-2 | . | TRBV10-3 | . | CAILDSPTYGYTF | TGTGCCATCCTTGACAGTCCAACCTATGGCTACACCTTC
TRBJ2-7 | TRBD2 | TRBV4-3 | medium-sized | CASSQGTSGGYEQYF | TGCGCCAGCAGCCAAGGGACTAGCGGGGGCTACGAGCAGTACTTC
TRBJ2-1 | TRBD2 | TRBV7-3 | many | CASSLSGGTTYNEQFF | TGTGCCAGCAGCTTAAGCGGGGGGACCACCTACAATGAGCAGTTCTTC
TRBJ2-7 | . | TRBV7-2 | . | CASSLVPTYEQYF | TGTGCCAGCAGCTTAGTTCCCACCTACGAGCAGTACTTC
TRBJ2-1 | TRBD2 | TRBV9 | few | CASSVGSRGGSYNEQFF | TGTGCCAGCAGCGTAGGATCGCGGGGGGGGTCCTACAATGAGCAGTTCTTC
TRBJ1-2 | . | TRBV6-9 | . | CASSSQGRSTF | TGTGCCAGCAGTTCACAGGGAAGAAGTACCTTC
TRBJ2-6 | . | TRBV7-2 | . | CASSLAPGGANVLTF | TGTGCCAGCAGCTTAGCACCTGGGGGGGCCAACGTCCTGACTTTC